This T cell receptor beta chain appears in the sequencing data of a study of T cells in Graves' hyperthyroidism and ophthalmopathy. Amplification yielded TCR beta CDR3 regions, with RNA transcripts as the source. In the first-round RT-PCR of the TCR CDR3, the HTBI primer set was used. One entry per CDR3 protein, called by TCRdb with MiXCR from the multiplex PCR reads. Of around 620,000 distinct CDR3 sequences in the sample, 12% to 15% were seen once. Note on this clonotype: At one of its ends the junction is not consistent with the germline gene, which may arise from a read error.

This CDR3 has 18 residues. The germline V gene encodes CDR1 MNHEY and CDR2 SVGEGT. Sample: blood. This TCR came from a woman between 18 and 30 years old with Graves' ophthalmopathy. The genes are TRBV6-2 or TRBV6-3 and TRBJ2-7, with TRBD2 matching 8 bases. The CDR3 nucleotides read TGTGCCAGCAGCGCCCCACCCTCCCCACTAGCGGCCTCCTACGGGCAGTACTTC. Translation gives CASSAPPSPLAASYGQYF.